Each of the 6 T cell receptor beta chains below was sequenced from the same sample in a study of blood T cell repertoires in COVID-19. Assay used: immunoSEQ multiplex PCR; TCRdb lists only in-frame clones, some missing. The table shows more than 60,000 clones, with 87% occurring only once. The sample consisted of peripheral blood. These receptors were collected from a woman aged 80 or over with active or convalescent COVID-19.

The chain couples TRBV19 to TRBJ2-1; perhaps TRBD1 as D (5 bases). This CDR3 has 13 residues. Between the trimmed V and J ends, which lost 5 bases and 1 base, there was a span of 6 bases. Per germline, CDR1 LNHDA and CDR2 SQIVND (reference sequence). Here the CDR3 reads CASSRQSYNEQFF. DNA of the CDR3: TGTGCCAGTAGTCGACAGTCCTACAATGAGCAGTTCTTC.

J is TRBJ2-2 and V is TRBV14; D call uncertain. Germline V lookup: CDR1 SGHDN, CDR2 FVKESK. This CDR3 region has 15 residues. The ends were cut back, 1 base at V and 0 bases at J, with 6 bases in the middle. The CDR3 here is CASSQVLANTGELFF. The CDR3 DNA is TGTGCCAGCAGCCAAGTGCTAGCGAACACCGGGGAGCTGTTTTTT. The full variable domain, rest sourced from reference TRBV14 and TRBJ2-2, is EAGVTQFPSHSVIEKGQTVTLRCDPISGHDNLYWYRRVMGKEIKFLLHFVKESKQDESGMPNNRFLAERTGGTYSTLKVQPAELEDSGVYFCASSQVLANTGELFFGEGSRLTVL.

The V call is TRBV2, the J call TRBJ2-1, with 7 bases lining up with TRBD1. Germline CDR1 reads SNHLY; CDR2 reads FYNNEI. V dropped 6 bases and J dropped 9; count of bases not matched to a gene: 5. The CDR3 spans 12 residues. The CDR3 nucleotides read TGTGCCAGCAGGGTGGACAGGCTTGAGCAGTTCTTC. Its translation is CASRVDRLEQFF.

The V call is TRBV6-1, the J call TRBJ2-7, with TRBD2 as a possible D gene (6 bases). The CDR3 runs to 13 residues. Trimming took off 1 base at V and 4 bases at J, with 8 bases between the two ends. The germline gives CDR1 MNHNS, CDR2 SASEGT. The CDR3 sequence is CASSEGGRYEQYF. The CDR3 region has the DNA TGTGCCAGCAGTGAAGGGGGGAGGTACGAGCAGTACTTC.

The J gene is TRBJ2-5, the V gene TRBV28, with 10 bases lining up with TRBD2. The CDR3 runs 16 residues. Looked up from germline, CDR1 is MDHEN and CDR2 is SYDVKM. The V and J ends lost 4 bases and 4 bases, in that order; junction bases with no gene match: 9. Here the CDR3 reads CASSSLGSGRIETQYF. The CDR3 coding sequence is TGTGCCAGCAGTTCCCTAGGTAGCGGGAGGATAGAGACCCAGTACTTC.

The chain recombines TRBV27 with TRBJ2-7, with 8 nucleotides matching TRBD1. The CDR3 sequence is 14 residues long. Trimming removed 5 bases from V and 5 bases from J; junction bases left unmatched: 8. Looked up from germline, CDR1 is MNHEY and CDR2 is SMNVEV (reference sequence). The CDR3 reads CASSAGRGRDEQYF. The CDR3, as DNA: TGTGCCAGCAGTGCAGGCAGGGGGCGAGACGAGCAGTACTTC.